The 32 T cell receptor beta chains in this list originate from one sample, sequenced in a study of PD-L1 blockade in urothelial cancer. TCRdb's copy holds only in-frame clones and misses some; the assay was immunoSEQ multiplex PCR. Here the sample spans some 40,000 clones, 82% being singletons. The source was PBMCs, collected around atezolizumab (anti-PD-L1) treatment. These receptors all come from a man aged 55 to 70 with urothelial cancer.

This clone was counted a single time. Different DNA sequences within this sample yield the same CDR3. The rearrangement joins TRBV18 to TRBJ2-5, with 7 nucleotides matching TRBD1. Germline values: CDR1 KGHSH, CDR2 LQKENI. Trimming cost V 0 bases and J 2 bases; bases outside gene matches: 6. This CDR3 has 16 amino acids. CDR3 sequence reads: CASSPPEGARQETQYF. The CDR3 DNA is TGTGCCAGCTCACCACCTGAGGGGGCGCGGCAAGAGACCCAGTACTTC.

CDR3 loop: CASSLGSPSMNTEAFF. CDR3 bases: TGTGCCAGCAGCTTGGGATCGCCCTCTATGAACACTGAAGCTTTCTTT. This rearrangement joins TRBV5-4 to TRBJ1-1; D call uncertain. Germline V gene lookup returns CDR1 SGHNT and CDR2 YYREEE (reference sequence). V lost 0 bases to trimming and J lost 0 bases, with 12 bases between them. The CDR3 has 16 amino acids.

The rearrangement uses TRBV28 and TRBJ1-2; D is uncertain. Germline assignment: CDR1 MDHEN and CDR2 SYDVKM. The germline V and J ends were trimmed by 3 bases and 3 bases, with 5 bases remaining between them. The CDR3 consists of 12 residues. CDR3 in amino acids: CASSFRDYGYTF. CDR3 sequence (DNA): TGTGCCAGCAGTTTTCGGGACTATGGCTACACCTTC.

This clone was seen only a few times. This chain connects TRBV28 to TRBJ1-1; 9 bases are a match to TRBD1. The V and J ends lost 6 bases and 3 bases, in that order; junction bases with no gene match: 5. Germline V gives CDR1 MDHEN, CDR2 SYDVKM. This CDR3 is built from 14 residues. CDR3 in amino acids: CASSQTGGDTEAFF. CDR3 coding DNA: TGTGCCAGCAGCCAGACAGGGGGGGACACTGAAGCTTTCTTT.

V usage is TRBV28 and J usage is TRBJ2-7; D gene ambiguous. Germline-derived CDR1 and CDR2 are MDHEN and SYDVKM. Trimming took off 3 bases at V and 3 bases at J, with 33 bases between the two ends. The CDR3 is 21 residues long. The DNA of the CDR3 is TGTGCCAGCAGTTTCTATACCTCCGGTGGGCAGGTGAAAGGTCTGAACTACGAGCAGTACTTC. Amino acid sequence: CASSFYTSGGQVKGLNYEQYF.

In DNA, the CDR3 is TGTGCCAGCAGCTGGGCGGTAGGGGTAGGAGAGACCCAGTACTTC. Residues: CASSWAVGVGETQYF. This chain uses TRBV5-5 with TRBJ2-5; D possibly corresponds to TRBD1 (5 bases). The V gene lost 3 bases and the J gene lost 4 bases, with 16 bases spanning the gap. The V gene's germline CDR1 is SGHKS and CDR2 YYEKEE (reference sequence). The CDR3 consists of 15 residues.

V and J are TRBV27 and TRBJ2-7, with D possibly being TRBD1 (5 bases). This CDR3 has 16 amino acids. Germline CDR1 reads MNHEY; CDR2 reads SMNVEV (reference sequence). Trimming stripped 3 bases from V and 1 base from J, with 16 bases between. The CDR3 protein is CASSFLQGSRSYEQYF. In nucleotides, the CDR3 is TGTGCCAGCAGTTTCCTCCAGGGCAGTCGATCCTACGAGCAGTACTTC.

The chain has TRBV5-6 and TRBJ1-1, with a possible D match to TRBD1 (6 bases). Germline lookup yields CDR1 SGHDT and CDR2 YYEEEE. The V end lost 0 bases, the J end lost 1 base, and 7 bases lay between the germline ends. CDR3 size: 14 residues. The CDR3 protein is CASSLVTGNTEAFF. Here the CDR3 DNA reads TGTGCCAGCAGCTTGGTGACAGGGAACACTGAAGCTTTCTTT.

The chain joins TRBV7-2 to TRBJ1-2, with a weak D call TRBD1 (6 bases). CDR1 is SGHTA, CDR2 FQGNSA, per germline. The CDR3 loop spans 12 amino acids. The V gene lost 8 bases and the J gene lost 2 bases, with 9 bases spanning the gap. This CDR3 reads CASWGGNYGYTF. DNA for the CDR3: TGTGCCAGCTGGGGGGGCAACTATGGCTACACCTTC.

The chain couples TRBV6-1 to TRBJ1-1, with 7 nucleotides matching TRBD1. The V gene end was trimmed by 4 bases and the J gene end by 4 bases; junction bases not matched to a gene: 6. The CDR3 is 14 residues long. Germline CDR1 is MNHNS and CDR2 is SASEGT. The DNA for the CDR3 is TGTGCCAGCAGTGCGCAGGGGGGCGGCACTGAAGCTTTCTTT. It yields the protein CASSAQGGGTEAFF.

The chain joins TRBV9 to TRBJ2-1, with 13 positions matching TRBD2. The germline gives CDR1 SGDLS, CDR2 YYNGEE. The CDR3 is made up of 17 amino acids. Germline trimming cut 2 bases from V and 5 bases from J; bases unmatched to any gene: 7. This chain's CDR3 is CASSVRTSGGFDNEQFF. The DNA of the CDR3 is TGTGCCAGCAGCGTCCGGACTAGCGGGGGCTTTGACAATGAGCAGTTCTTC.

This chain joins TRBV7-8 and TRBJ2-3; no firm D call. The CDR3 has 12 amino acids. The V and J ends lost 3 bases and 4 bases respectively, with 5 bases between them. Germline assignment: CDR1 SGHVS and CDR2 FQNEAQ. CDR3 region: CASSLTSDTQYF. The CDR3 bases are TGTGCCAGCAGCTTGACTTCAGATACGCAGTATTTT. The full variable domain, its missing parts supplied by reference TRBV7-8 and TRBJ2-3, is GAGVSQSPRYKVAKRGQDVALRCDPISGHVSLFWYQQALGQGPEFLTYFQNEAQLDKSGLPSDRFFAERPEGSVSTLKIQRTQQEDSAVYLCASSLTSDTQYFGPGTRLTVL.

This sequence joins TRBV4-2 and TRBJ2-1, with 8 nucleotides matching TRBD2. This CDR3 is built from 16 residues. Per the germline V gene, CDR1 is LGHNA and CDR2 is YNFKEQ. Trimming cost V 6 bases and J 9 bases; bases outside gene matches: 16. This CDR3 reads CASRASGAGGRGEQFF. DNA for the CDR3: TGTGCCAGCAGGGCCAGCGGCGCGGGGGGTCGGGGTGAGCAGTTCTTC.

J is TRBJ1-1 and V is TRBV29-1; 7 nucleotides match TRBD1. CDR3 length: 13 residues. The V segment lost 4 bases and the J segment 3 bases; nucleotides outside the gene matches: 5. Germline V gene lookup returns CDR1 SQVTM and CDR2 ANQGSEA. This CDR3 is CSVAWGQYTEAFF. The CDR3, as DNA: TGCAGCGTTGCCTGGGGACAGTACACTGAAGCTTTCTTT.

The chain uses TRBV9 and TRBJ1-1; 9 positions match TRBD1. The CDR3 has 13 amino acids. CDR1 and CDR2 (germline): SGDLS, YYNGEE. The junction had 2 bases not matched to a gene; V was cut back by 3 bases and J by 5 bases. Here the CDR3 DNA reads TGTGCCAGCAGCGGGACAGGGGTGACTGAAGCTTTCTTT. Translation gives CASSGTGVTEAFF.

This chain uses TRBV2 with TRBJ2-2, with D perhaps matching TRBD2 (6 bases). The CDR3 contains 14 residues. Trimming pared 3 bases from V and 3 bases from J, leaving 8 bases between. Germline loops: CDR1 SNHLY, CDR2 FYNNEI. The CDR3 coding sequence is TGTGCCAGCAGTGAGTGGGGGGACACCGGGGAGCTGTTTTTT. It encodes CASSEWGDTGELFF.

This chain connects TRBV28 to TRBJ2-3, with 7 bases matching TRBD2. The V and J ends lost 3 bases and 3 bases, in that order; junction bases with no gene match: 6. Germline loops: CDR1 MDHEN, CDR2 SYDVKM. The CDR3 runs to 15 residues. The CDR3 spells CASSLSGGRTDTQYF. CDR3 in DNA: TGTGCCAGCAGTTTGTCGGGGGGACGGACAGATACGCAGTATTTT. Variable domain in full (rest from reference TRBV28 and TRBJ2-3): DVKVTQSSRYLVKRTGEKVFLECVQDMDHENMFWYRQDPGLGLRLIYFSYDVKMKEKGDIPEGYSVSREKKERFSLILESASTNQTSMYLCASSLSGGRTDTQYFGPGTRLTVL.

The chain carries TRBV5-8 and TRBJ2-3; TRBD2 is a possible D gene (5 bases). CDR3 length: 15 residues. V lost 1 base, J lost 3 bases, and 12 bases lay in between. Germline assignment: CDR1 SGHTS and CDR2 YDEGEE. For the CDR3, the DNA is TGTGCCAGCAGCTTGCTAGCCAGGAAGACAGATACGCAGTATTTT. It specifies CASSLLARKTDTQYF.

J is TRBJ1-2 and V is TRBV7-9; 7 nucleotides line up with TRBD1. CDR3 length: 13 residues. CDR1 is SEHNR, CDR2 FQNEAQ, per germline (reference sequence). The trim removed 5 bases at V and 2 bases at J, leaving 2 bases unmatched. CDR3 region: CASSVGQNYGYTF. DNA of the CDR3: TGTGCCAGCAGCGTGGGACAGAACTATGGCTACACCTTC.

This clone occurred a few times. The CDR3 nucleotides are TGTGCCAGCAGTTACGGGGGGGCGAATGAAGCTTTCTTT. Translating it yields CASSYGGANEAFF. The V gene is TRBV6-5, the J gene TRBJ1-1, with D possibly TRBD1 on 6 matching bases. The CDR3 has 13 amino acids. The germline gives CDR1 MNHEY, CDR2 SVGAGI. The V gene lost 2 bases and the J gene lost 7 bases, with 11 bases spanning the gap.

This chain links TRBV19 with TRBJ2-1; no definite D call. The length of the CDR3 is 12 residues. V lost 1 base and J lost 10, with 8 bases in between. From germline, CDR1 is LNHDA and CDR2 SQIVND (reference sequence). DNA of the CDR3: TGTGCCAGTAGTATAGCGGGTAGAGAGCAGTTCTTC. This gives the protein CASSIAGREQFF.

This chain joins TRBV5-6 and TRBJ2-7; no clear D gene. Trimming removed 4 bases from V and 2 bases from J, with 10 bases in between. CDR3 length equals 13 residues. The germline gives CDR1 SGHDT, CDR2 YYEEEE. CDR3 in amino acids: CASSGVLAYEQYF. For the CDR3, the DNA is TGTGCCAGCAGCGGAGTGTTAGCCTACGAGCAGTACTTC.

This chain connects TRBV7-9 to TRBJ1-1; unclear D gene. There are 14 residues in the CDR3. The germline gives CDR1 SEHNR, CDR2 FQNEAQ (reference sequence). V lost 4 bases to trimming and J lost 2 bases, with 11 bases between them. The CDR3 region is CASSSGSENTEAFF. The CDR3 region has the DNA TGTGCCAGCAGCTCCGGGTCAGAAAACACTGAAGCTTTCTTT.

The J gene is TRBJ2-7, the V gene TRBV21-1; the table calls TRBD1, which could not be checked here. TRBV21-1 is a listed pseudogene. This CDR3 is 16 amino acids long. DNA of the CDR3: TGTGCCAGCAGCCCTAGGGGGCAGGGCCTCCTCCACGAGCAGTACTTC. It encodes CASSPRGQGLLHEQYF.

The J gene is TRBJ1-2, the V gene TRBV2; tentatively, D is TRBD1 (5 bases). Germline lookup yields CDR1 SNHLY and CDR2 FYNNEI. With 3 bases removed from V and 4 bases from J, the gap between germline ends came to 12 bases. The length of the CDR3 is 14 residues. The CDR3 is CASSEYDSSYGYTF. CDR3 bases: TGTGCCAGCAGTGAGTACGACAGTAGCTATGGCTACACCTTC.

The chain has TRBV5-6 and TRBJ1-4, with D possibly matching TRBD1 (6 bases). Looked up from germline, CDR1 is SGHDT and CDR2 is YYEEEE. The V end was cut by 2 bases, the J end by 7 bases, with 15 bases between. The CDR3 is 15 amino acids. This CDR3 reads CASSFGARGSEKLFF. For the CDR3, the DNA is TGTGCCAGCAGCTTCGGTGCCAGGGGTTCTGAAAAACTGTTTTTT.

CDR3 loop: CASSIGGGSVTGELFF. As DNA, the CDR3 is TGTGCCAGTAGTATAGGCGGGGGTTCGGTAACCGGGGAGCTGTTTTTT. This rearrangement joins TRBV19 to TRBJ2-2, with 7 bases lining up with TRBD2. Looked up from germline, CDR1 is LNHDA and CDR2 is SQIVND (reference sequence). The J segment lost 5 bases and the V segment lost 1 base, leaving 7 bases of the junction unmatched. The CDR3 loop spans 16 amino acids.

The V gene is TRBV6-5, the J gene TRBJ1-1; D unclear. Germline CDR1 reads MNHEY; CDR2 reads SVGAGI. This CDR3 is 12 amino acids long. V was shortened by 6 bases and J by 4 bases, with 9 bases between the two germline ends. CDR3 protein: CASRSFRTEAFF. The CDR3 nucleotides are TGTGCCAGCAGGAGCTTCCGCACTGAAGCTTTCTTT.

The rearrangement links TRBV18 to TRBJ2-7, with 8 bases that match TRBD2. Germline V gene data show CDR1 as KGHSH and CDR2 as LQKENI. CDR3 length equals 14 residues. Trimming removed 3 bases from V and 4 bases from J; junction bases left unmatched: 5. This CDR3 is CASSPRGGVYEQYF. In DNA, the CDR3 is TGTGCCAGCTCACCCCGGGGGGGAGTTTACGAGCAGTACTTC.

The V gene is TRBV23-1, the J gene TRBJ2-4, with unresolved D. TRBV23-1 carries the ORF label, with uncertain function. CDR3 length: 17 amino acids. Trimming shortened V by 3 bases and J by 0 bases, and 15 bases separated the two germline ends. The CDR3 here is CASSQSEPTIAKNIQYF. Written as DNA, the CDR3 is TGCGCCAGCAGTCAGTCGGAGCCGACGATAGCCAAAAACATTCAGTACTTC.

The rearrangement uses TRBV30 and TRBJ2-7; maybe TRBD2 (5 bases). The CDR3 extends over 14 amino acids. V lost 2 bases and J lost 4, with 15 bases in between. The germline CDR1 and CDR2 sequences are GTSNPN and SVGIG (reference sequence). CDR3 DNA: TGTGCCTGGAGTACCCTAGCTTCGGTTTACGAGCAGTACTTC. Its protein is CAWSTLASVYEQYF.

The chain has TRBV28 and TRBJ2-1, with 9 bases that match TRBD1. The germline V gene encodes CDR1 MDHEN and CDR2 SYDVKM. The CDR3 runs 13 residues. The V and J ends lost 10 bases and 3 bases, in that order; junction bases with no gene match: 4. The CDR3 nucleotides are TGTGCCATACAGGGGGCGGACTACAATGAGCAGTTCTTC. It codes for CAIQGADYNEQFF.